This T cell receptor beta chain was identified during a study of human T cells and chemical hapten exposure. The CDR3 sequence is 15 residues long. V lost 8 bases and J 2 bases, leaving 18 bases between the germline ends. Germline CDR1 reads SGHVS; CDR2 reads FQNEAQ. The time point: healthy volunteer bleed at 6 weeks. Extraction of total RNA was performed on unfractionated whole blood. As the library was built, unique molecular identifiers were attached to individual cDNA molecules. As handled by the study authors: Samples had a median of around 94,000 TCRs, ranging roughly 23,224 to 690,600. MiXCR was run by TCRdb on the RACE reads, yielding one entry per CDR3 protein. In this record, the V and J calls reflect TCRdb's handling and not the investigators' own analysis. The sample consists of 35,000 to 50,000 distinct CDR3 sequences, 3% to 4% of them appearing once. This clonotype appeared many times.

The receptor comes from a human donor in good health. Some clones in this sample may be carry-over from other donors' samples. This sequence joins TRBV7-8 and TRBJ2-5, with TRBD1 as a possible D gene (6 bases). Sequencing input: whole blood. The CDR3 nucleotides are TGTGCCAGCCACTCCCGCGGACAGATACAAGAGACCCAGTACTTC. Amino acid sequence: CASHSRGQIQETQYF. The variable domain in full, completed from reference TRBV7-8 and TRBJ2-5, reads GAGVSQSPRYKVAKRGQDVALRCDPISGHVSLFWYQQALGQGPEFLTYFQNEAQLDKSGLPSDRFFAERPEGSVSTLKIQRTQQEDSAVYLCASHSRGQIQETQYFGPGTRLLVL.